Listed below are T cell receptor beta chains from one sample, sequenced in a study of T cells in Graves' hyperthyroidism and ophthalmopathy. TCRdb re-called the multiplex PCR reads through MiXCR, storing one row per CDR3 protein. This table holds 400,000 to 550,000 distinct CDR3 sequences, around 15% found once. Input material: blood. These receptors originate from a woman aged 18 to 35 with Graves' hyperthyroidism. CDR3s include the opening cysteine and the closing phenylalanine or tryptophan. D genes are given only for firm matches. Some rows mark clone size as missing; the rest say once, few, many or name a class of expanded clone.

>TRBV11-3|many|TRBJ1-3|NA
CASRHGEAGNTIYF
TGTGCCAGCCGTCACGGGGAAGCTGGAAACACCATATATTTT
>TRBV3-1|many|TRBJ1-1|TRBD1
CASSHRSRGRMNTEAFF
TGTGCCAGCAGCCACCGCTCCAGGGGGCGGATGAACACTGAAGCTTTCTTT
>TRBV20-1|few|TRBJ1-6|NA
CSARDEGSTLHF
TGCAGTGCTAGAGACGAGGGTTCCACCCTCCACTTT
>TRBV20-1|few|TRBJ1-1|NA
CSASEGIEAFF
TGCAGTGCTAGTGAGGGGATTGAAGCTTTCTTT
>TRBV12-3/TRBV12-4|many|TRBJ2-3|TRBD1
CASSRTGADTQYF
TGTGCCAGCAGCCGGACAGGGGCAGATACGCAGTATTTT
>TRBV24-1|many|TRBJ2-1|TRBD2
CATSPTSGRVNEQFF
TGTGCCACCTCACCTACTAGCGGGAGAGTCAATGAGCAGTTCTTC
>TRBV7-9|NA|TRBJ1-3|NA
CASSSFPGGAGLNTIYF
TGTGCCAGCAGCTCGTTTCCCGGCGGGGCAGGCTTGAACACCATATATTTT
>TRBV6-1|NA|TRBJ1-5|NA
CASSEGRQSNQPQHF
TGTGCCAGCAGTGAAGGGCGACAGAGCAATCAGCCCCAGCATTTT
>TRBV20-1|few|TRBJ2-6|TRBD1
CSATLGPWTGAGANVLTF
TGCAGTGCTACCCTAGGGCCTTGGACAGGGGCTGGGGCCAACGTCCTGACTTTC
>TRBV24-1|NA|TRBJ2-1|TRBD2
CATSDYRTSGSNEQFF
TGTGCCACCAGTGATTATAGGACTAGCGGGAGTAATGAGCAGTTCTTC